A selection of T cell receptor beta chains follows, all from one sample in a study of T cells after yellow fever vaccination. TCRdb re-called the 5' RACE reads through MiXCR, storing one row per CDR3 protein. The sample contains fewer than 450,000 distinct CDR3 sequences, 3% to 4.5% of which appear only once. The sample consisted of PBMCs, taken 5 days after the yellow fever booster vaccination. These receptors all come from a man aged 18 to 29 who received the YFV17D yellow fever vaccine. The CDR3 runs from the conserved cysteine through the conserved F or W. The D gene is left open where the match is weak. Size tells how often a clone was seen (once, few, many) or the class of an expanded clone, and some rows leave it out.

15	TRBV7-2	many	-	TRBJ2-7	CASRPLGGSSYEQYF	TGTGCCAGCCGTCCCCTGGGGGGCAGCTCCTACGAGCAGTACTTC
14	TRBV4-1	few	TRBD1	TRBJ2-7	CASSQTPGGYEQYF	TGCGCCAGCAGCCAGACCCCAGGGGGCTACGAGCAGTACTTC
13	TRBV20-1	many	-	TRBJ2-7	CSARGPRIYEQYF	TGCAGTGCTAGGGGCCCGAGGATCTACGAGCAGTACTTC
16	TRBV11-2	-	TRBD1	TRBJ1-1	CASSILGTVLNTEAFF	TGTGCCAGCAGCATACTAGGGACAGTACTGAACACTGAAGCTTTCTTT
14	TRBV7-3	-	-	TRBJ2-1	CASSSSGTRNEQFF	TGTGCCAGCAGCTCCTCCGGGACGAGGAATGAGCAGTTCTTC
15	TRBV20-1	few	TRBD2	TRBJ2-5	CSALGLAGIQETQYF	TGCAGTGCTCTTGGACTAGCGGGGATCCAAGAGACCCAGTACTTC
16	TRBV27	few	TRBD1	TRBJ2-2	CASSLHFGTDTGELFF	TGTGCCAGCAGCTTGCACTTCGGGACAGACACCGGGGAGCTGTTTTTT
20	TRBV6-1	few	TRBD1	TRBJ2-2	CASRVLLPGQGAGATGELFF	TGTGCCAGCAGGGTACTTCTACCGGGACAGGGGGCAGGGGCCACCGGGGAGCTGTTTTTT
15	TRBV5-1	few	-	TRBJ1-2	CASSLRGGFNYGYTF	TGCGCCAGCAGCTTGAGGGGCGGATTTAACTATGGCTACACCTTC
17	TRBV14	many	TRBD1	TRBJ2-3	CASSQASGTGGPDTQYF	TGTGCCAGCAGCCAAGCCTCGGGGACAGGGGGTCCAGATACGCAGTATTTT
13	TRBV5-4	few	-	TRBJ2-1	CASSLAGASEQFF	TGTGCCAGCAGCTTGGCGGGGGCTAGTGAGCAGTTCTTC
13	TRBV20-1	few	-	TRBJ1-4	CSAGRDNNEKLFF	TGCAGTGCGGGCCGGGACAATAATGAAAAACTGTTTTTT
15	TRBV29-1	few	-	TRBJ2-5	CSVESSSEPPGAQYF	TGCAGCGTTGAAAGTTCGTCAGAACCCCCAGGGGCCCAGTACTTC
15	TRBV3-1	many	-	TRBJ2-3	CASSQDGSRTDTQYF	TGTGCCAGCAGCCAAGATGGGAGCCGCACAGATACGCAGTATTTT
14	TRBV12-3/TRBV12-4	few	-	TRBJ2-1	CASSLGTPNNEQFF	TGTGCCAGCAGTTTGGGGACACCTAACAATGAGCAGTTCTTC
21	TRBV6-5	-	-	TRBJ2-2	CASSYSAFTEAAARETGELFF	TGTGCCAGCAGTTATTCGGCGTTCACGGAGGCAGCCGCGCGTGAGACCGGGGAGCTGTTTTTT
12	TRBV28	-	-	TRBJ2-3	CASAGSTDTQYF	TGTGCCAGCGCAGGGAGCACAGATACGCAGTATTTT
13	TRBV27	few	-	TRBJ1-4	CASRGRRNEKLFF	TGTGCCAGCAGGGGCCGGCGAAATGAAAAACTGTTTTTT
13	TRBV6-5	many	-	TRBJ2-3	CASSLQSTDTQYF	TGTGCCAGCAGTCTACAAAGCACAGATACGCAGTATTTT
14	TRBV12-3/TRBV12-4	few	-	TRBJ2-2	CASRRGPGSGELFF	TGTGCCAGCAGGAGGGGGCCCGGGAGCGGGGAGCTGTTTTTT
15	TRBV20-1	few	-	TRBJ2-5	CSARRREARPETQYF	TGCAGTGCCCGGCGACGGGAAGCCCGTCCCGAGACCCAGTACTTC
16	TRBV12-3/TRBV12-4	-	-	TRBJ1-2	CASSPGVRSPNYGYTF	TGTGCCAGCAGTCCGGGGGTCAGGAGTCCTAACTATGGCTACACCTTC
15	TRBV5-1	many	TRBD2	TRBJ2-3	CASSLGAGGRDTQYF	TGCGCCAGCAGCTTGGGCGCGGGGGGGAGAGATACGCAGTATTTT
14	TRBV5-6	few	-	TRBJ1-4	CASSFLTVREKLFF	TGTGCCAGCAGCTTTTTGACCGTCCGTGAAAAACTGTTTTTT
17	TRBV7-9	few	TRBD1	TRBJ1-2	CASSTQTGGNLGYGYTF	TGTGCCAGCAGCACTCAGACAGGGGGCAACCTCGGCTATGGCTACACCTTC
10	TRBV5-5	-	-	TRBJ1-1	CASSAKKEIF	TGTGCCAGCAGCGCCAAAAAAGAGATCTTT
14	TRBV7-9	-	-	TRBJ1-2	CASSGNGGANGYTF	TGTGCCAGCAGCGGAAACGGGGGCGCAAATGGCTACACCTTC
13	TRBV29-1	many	-	TRBJ2-2	CSGAGVNTGELFF	TGCAGCGGGGCAGGTGTTAACACCGGGGAGCTGTTTTTT
13	TRBV5-1	many	-	TRBJ1-2	CASSLVGSDGYTF	TGCGCCAGCAGCTTGGTGGGGAGTGATGGCTACACCTTC
17	TRBV7-2	-	-	TRBJ1-3	CASSLIHTSISGNTIYF	TGTGCCAGCAGCTTAATACATACGTCAATCTCTGGAAACACCATATATTTT
14	TRBV6-5	few	-	TRBJ1-1	CASRRVRQTLEAFF	TGTGCCAGCAGGAGGGTAAGACAGACCCTTGAAGCTTTCTTT
14	TRBV7-9	few	TRBD2	TRBJ2-5	CASSFAGGPETQYF	TGTGCCAGCAGCTTTGCGGGGGGGCCAGAGACCCAGTACTTC
16	TRBV7-2	few	TRBD2	TRBJ2-2	CVSSLRPGGTPGELFF	TGTGTCAGCAGCTTACGGCCGGGGGGGACACCCGGGGAGCTGTTTTTT
13	TRBV29-1	few	-	TRBJ1-1	CSVEGPQNTEAFF	TGCAGCGTCGAAGGGCCGCAGAACACTGAAGCTTTCTTT
13	TRBV7-2	many	-	TRBJ2-2	CASSFAPIGELFF	TGTGCCAGCAGCTTCGCGCCCATCGGGGAGCTGTTTTTT
15	TRBV30	few	-	TRBJ1-6	CAWSVPGFGNSPLHF	TGTGCCTGGAGTGTACCTGGTTTCGGGAATTCACCCCTCCACTTT